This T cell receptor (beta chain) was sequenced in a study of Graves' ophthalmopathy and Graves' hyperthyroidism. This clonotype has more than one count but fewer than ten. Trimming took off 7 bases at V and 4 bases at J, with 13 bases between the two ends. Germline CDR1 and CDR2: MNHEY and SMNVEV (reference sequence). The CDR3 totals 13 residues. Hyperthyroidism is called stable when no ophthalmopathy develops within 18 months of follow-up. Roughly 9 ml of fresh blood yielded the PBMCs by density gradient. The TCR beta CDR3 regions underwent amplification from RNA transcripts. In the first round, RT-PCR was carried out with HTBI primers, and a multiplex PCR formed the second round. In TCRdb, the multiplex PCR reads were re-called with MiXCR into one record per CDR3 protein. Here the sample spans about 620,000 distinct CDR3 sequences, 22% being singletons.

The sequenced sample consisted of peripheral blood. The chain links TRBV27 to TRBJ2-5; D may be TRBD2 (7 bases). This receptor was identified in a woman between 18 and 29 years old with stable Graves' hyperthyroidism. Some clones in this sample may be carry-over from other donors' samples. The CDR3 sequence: CASTEAGAETQYF. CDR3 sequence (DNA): TGTGCCAGCACGGAGGCGGGGGCAGAGACCCAGTACTTC.